These 21 T cell receptor beta chains were all obtained from the same sample, sequenced in a study of CD8 T cells in ankylosing spondylitis. TCRdb re-derived calls from the 5' RACE reads in MiXCR, one entry per CDR3 protein. The sample holds about 140,000 distinct CDR3 sequences, approximately 8.4% seen once. The specimen was synovial fluid, either unsorted or a sorted T cell fraction (not recorded which). The origin of the receptors is a male donor with ankylosing spondylitis.

This clonotype has at least ten counts. This chain links TRBV20-1 with TRBJ2-1, with 11 bases identical to TRBD2. The J segment lost 6 bases and the V segment lost 3 bases, leaving 4 bases of the junction unmatched. The V gene's germline CDR1 is DFQATT and CDR2 SNEGSKA (reference sequence). This CDR3 region has 14 residues. CDR3 in DNA: TGCAGTGCTAGCAGGGGACTAGCGGCCAATGAGCAGTTCTTC. Translation gives CSASRGLAANEQFF.

The count of this clonotype is one. The J gene is TRBJ1-2, the V gene TRBV12-3 or TRBV12-4; no reliable D call. The CDR3 spans 13 residues. Trimming removed 6 bases from V and 8 bases from J, with 16 bases in between. CDR3: CASSIEGFRGYTF. The CDR3 DNA sequence: TGTGCCAGCAGCATCGAGGGTTTTCGAGGCTACACCTTC.

This sequence joins TRBV4-2 and TRBJ2-7; the match to TRBD1 covers 9 bases. Losses at the gene ends were 3 bases for V and 1 base for J; bases not matched to a gene: 4. The CDR3 is made up of 15 amino acids. Germline V CDR1 and CDR2: LGHNA, YNFKEQ. The CDR3: CASSHGQGWSYEQYF. The CDR3 DNA sequence: TGTGCCAGCAGCCACGGACAGGGGTGGTCCTACGAGCAGTACTTC.

At least ten counts were recorded for this clonotype. This chain joins TRBV5-1 and TRBJ2-3; 8 nucleotides agree with TRBD2. CDR1 SGHRS and CDR2 YFSETQ come from the germline V gene. V shed 4 bases, J shed 4 bases, and the junction held 11 bases outside the gene matches. The CDR3 totals 16 residues. CDR3 protein: CASSARAGVVSDTQYF. As DNA, the CDR3 is TGCGCCAGCAGCGCTAGAGCGGGAGTTGTGTCAGATACGCAGTATTTT.

V is TRBV28 and J is TRBJ2-3; 10 nucleotides agree with TRBD2. Germline V lookup: CDR1 MDHEN, CDR2 SYDVKM. CDR3 length: 16 amino acids. V lost 2 bases, J lost 3 bases, and 5 bases stayed unmatched. DNA for the CDR3: TGTGCCAGCAGTTTAGATTTAGCGGGAGGTACAGATACGCAGTATTTT. Encoded protein: CASSLDLAGGTDTQYF.

This clonotype showed up just a few times. The rearrangement joins TRBV14 to TRBJ1-4; a possible D gene is TRBD1 (5 bases). Germline CDR1 SGHDN, CDR2 FVKESK. The CDR3 covers 15 residues. V was trimmed by 2 bases and J by 3 bases, leaving 10 bases between them. In DNA form, the CDR3 reads TGTGCCAGCAGCCAATTGCAGGGCTCTAATGAAAAACTGTTTTTT. Amino acids: CASSQLQGSNEKLFF.

This clonotype came up many times. The chain employs TRBV7-3 and TRBJ2-1, with 10 bases that match TRBD1. Trimming removed 5 bases from V and 7 bases from J; junction bases left unmatched: 8. This CDR3 is built from 15 residues. Per germline, CDR1 SGHTA and CDR2 FQGTGA. CDR3 DNA: TGTGCCAGCAGCCGTAGACAGGGGGCAAAGAATGAGCAGTTCTTC. Its protein product is CASSRRQGAKNEQFF.

This chain connects TRBV6-1 to TRBJ2-1, with D uncertain. Between the trimmed V and J ends, which lost 6 bases and 9 bases, there was a span of 18 bases. The CDR3 contains 14 residues. Per germline, CDR1 MNHNS and CDR2 SASEGT. The CDR3 sequence is CASRHRHELGEQFF. The CDR3, as DNA: TGTGCCAGCAGGCATCGACACGAGTTGGGTGAGCAGTTCTTC.

A few counts support this clonotype. A much larger clone lies one base from this, so it may be a read error. The chain uses TRBV7-8 and TRBJ2-3; perhaps TRBD2 as D (5 bases). Germline CDR1 and CDR2: SGHVS and FQNEAQ. The CDR3 has 14 amino acids. V lost 5 bases and J lost 4, with 13 bases in between. In nucleotides, the CDR3 is TGTGCCAGCAGCCCTCAGATTAGCGCAGATACGCAGTATTTT. Its protein is CASSPQISADTQYF.

This clonotype has at least ten counts. The V call is TRBV12-3 or TRBV12-4, the J call TRBJ2-1; 7 nucleotides match TRBD1. V lost 8 bases to trimming and J lost 12 bases; unmatched junction nucleotides: 16. The CDR3 length is 14 residues. CDR3 DNA: TGTGCCAGCTCCCGAGAGACAGGGAGTGTCACGCAGTTCTTC. Translating gives CASSRETGSVTQFF.

This clonotype was found a few times. The V and J genes are TRBV7-2 and TRBJ2-5; D gene uncertain. Trimming took off 1 base at V and 4 bases at J, with 13 bases between the two ends. The length of the CDR3 is 15 residues. CDR1 and CDR2 (germline): SGHTA, FQGNSA. Here the CDR3 reads CASSLVAPPAETQYF. In DNA form, the CDR3 reads TGTGCCAGCAGCTTAGTAGCACCCCCGGCAGAGACCCAGTACTTC.

At least ten counts were recorded for this clonotype. The chain is built from TRBV9 and TRBJ2-1, with D hard to call. V lost 0 bases and J 0 bases, leaving 25 bases between the germline ends. This CDR3 contains 21 residues. Germline assignment: CDR1 SGDLS and CDR2 YYNGEE. The chain's CDR3 is CASSVGGGFYPEFSSYNEQFF. Here the CDR3 DNA reads TGTGCCAGCAGCGTAGGAGGTGGATTTTACCCTGAATTTAGCTCCTACAATGAGCAGTTCTTC.

This clonotype was counted only a few times. This chain joins TRBV4-3 and TRBJ2-7, with 7 bases matching TRBD1. This CDR3 comprises 16 residues. Trimming took 3 bases from V and 6 from J; bases not matched to a gene: 14. Germline V gene sequence: CDR1 LGHNA, CDR2 YSLEER. This CDR3 reads CASSQAFGTANVEQYF. DNA for the CDR3: TGCGCCAGCAGCCAGGCCTTTGGGACAGCCAATGTCGAGCAGTACTTC.

The genes are TRBV14 and TRBJ2-3; D is possibly TRBD2 (6 bases). CDR3 length equals 16 residues. Trimming stripped 0 bases from V and 3 bases from J, with 13 bases between. Germline V lookup: CDR1 SGHDN, CDR2 FVKESK. CDR3 amino acids: CASSQDPGLKTDTQYF. The CDR3 coding sequence is TGTGCCAGCAGCCAAGATCCGGGACTTAAAACAGATACGCAGTATTTT.

This chain connects TRBV7-2 to TRBJ2-5; no firm D call. V was trimmed by 2 bases and J by 6 bases, leaving 7 bases between them. The germline V gene has CDR1 SGHTA and CDR2 FQGNSA. The CDR3 is 12 amino acids. This CDR3 reads CASSLKLQTQYF. CDR3 nucleotide sequence: TGTGCCAGCAGCTTAAAGCTCCAGACCCAGTACTTC. Supplemented by reference TRBV7-2 and TRBJ2-5, the full variable domain reads GAGVSQSPSNKVTEKGKDVELRCDPISGHTALYWYRQSLGQGLEFLIYFQGNSAPDKSGLPSDRFSAERTGGSVSTLTIQRTQQEDSAVYLCASSLKLQTQYFGPGTRLLVL.

This sequence joins TRBV7-9 and TRBJ2-1, with 9 bases matching TRBD1. The CDR3 spans 16 residues. Trimming at V came to 1 base and at J to 9 bases, leaving 10 bases not matched to a gene. Germline loops: CDR1 SEHNR, CDR2 FQNEAQ (reference sequence). CDR3 sequence reads: CASSLVRDREGSEQFF. CDR3 sequence (DNA): TGTGCCAGCAGCTTAGTGAGGGACAGGGAAGGAAGTGAGCAGTTCTTC.

The gene calls are TRBV4-2 and TRBJ2-3; tentatively, D is TRBD1 (7 bases). CDR3 size: 16 residues. Trimming removed 1 base from V and 0 bases from J, with 11 bases in between. Germline CDR1 reads LGHNA; CDR2 reads YNFKEQ. In DNA form, the CDR3 reads TGTGCCAGCAGCCAAGGGAGGGGGCAGAGCACAGATACGCAGTATTTT. Its protein is CASSQGRGQSTDTQYF.

This clonotype came up many times. The chain has TRBV6-1 and TRBJ2-7; weak D call: TRBD1 (6 bases). The V gene lost 4 bases and the J gene lost 3 bases, with 10 bases spanning the gap. Germline V lookup: CDR1 MNHNS, CDR2 SASEGT. The CDR3 runs to 13 residues. The CDR3 bases are TGTGCCAGCAGTGTCGGGACAAACTACGAGCAGTACTTC. Translated: CASSVGTNYEQYF.

Only one count was recorded for this clonotype. The rearrangement joins TRBV7-8 to TRBJ1-1; D perhaps matches TRBD1 (5 bases). The CDR3 loop spans 15 amino acids. The V gene's germline CDR1 is SGHVS and CDR2 FQNEAQ. V dropped 1 base and J dropped 1 base, with 10 bases sitting between them. The CDR3 sequence is CASSLGAGWNTEAFF. The CDR3 DNA reads as TGTGCCAGCAGCTTAGGTGCAGGGTGGAACACTGAAGCTTTCTTT.

There are many counts of this clonotype. Written as DNA, the CDR3 is TGCAGTGCAGGGACAGGGGGCAATGGCTACACCTTC. It codes for CSAGTGGNGYTF. The J gene is TRBJ1-2, the V gene TRBV20-1, with TRBD1 matching over 12 bases. CDR1 is DFQATT and CDR2 is SNEGSKA in the germline V gene (reference sequence). The CDR3 spans 12 residues. J lost 6 bases, V lost 6 bases, and 2 bases had no gene match.

The CDR3 spells CASIYGGYTEAFF. CDR3 sequence (DNA): TGTGCCAGCATCTACGGGGGTTACACTGAAGCTTTCTTT. The J gene is TRBJ1-1, the V gene TRBV7-2; D possibly corresponds to TRBD1 (5 bases). The germline V and J ends were trimmed by 7 bases and 3 bases, with 12 bases remaining between them. CDR1 is SGHTA, CDR2 FQGNSA, per germline. The CDR3 runs to 13 residues.